There are many counts of the clone carrying this T cell receptor beta chain. Its antigen is not known. Unique-molecular-identifier-tagged TCR beta cDNA libraries were used. Input populations of roughly 0.9 to 10 million T cells gave rise to around 480,000 cDNA molecules. TCRdb used MiXCR to reprocess the PCR reads, holding one entry per CDR3 protein. The data show about 540,000 distinct CDR3 sequences, with less than 40% seen just once and roughly 6% held by the top ten. These data come from a study of post-analysis software for immune sequencing data. As for the study in general: Relapsing-remitting, secondary progressive and progressive-relapsing forms of multiple sclerosis all featured among disease courses.

This CDR3 has 15 amino acids. Germline loops: CDR1 SQVTM, CDR2 ANQGSEA. V lost 2 bases, J lost 2 bases, and 14 bases lay in between. Study findings and constraints: The five TRBV segments detected at higher frequency in patients than in controls included TRBV5-6, TRBV5-1 and TRBV20-1. The F measure placed samples prepared in the same batch into strongly shared clusters. Controls had significantly higher normalized Chao1 diversity than multiple sclerosis patients.

The clonotype originates from a girl under 18 with multiple sclerosis. This rearrangement joins TRBV29-1 to TRBJ2-3; D unclear. Sample: blood. The CDR3 sequence is CSVEWFDSVTDTQYF. DNA for the CDR3: TGCAGCGTTGAATGGTTCGACTCTGTCACAGATACGCAGTATTTT.